This TCR beta chain was recorded in a study of blood T cell repertoires in COVID-19 (dated by TCRdb to 2018 to 2020). Regarding the study in general: Samples from collaborators originated in the United States, Italy and Spain and spanned both the acute and convalescent phases of COVID-19. The prospective study material was composed of cDNA or gDNA derived from T cells, B-cell-depleted T cells, or PBMCs. Subjects who had been exposed to COVID-19, were actively infected with it, or had recovered from it provided the deeply sampled blood TCRbeta repertoires that made up the dataset. The repertoires were made available in a free public database intended to serve as a resource for research on the immune response to SARS-CoV-2. Samples were obtained from the ongoing ImmuneRACE study (first 160 participants) and from some 1,200 subjects provided by 6 global collaborators. The sample metadata nearly always contained a de-identified subject ID, COVID-19 status, age in years and sex. HLA class I and class II types, where available, came from metadata supplied by the sample provider rather than from assay-based typing. Overall study outcomes, separate from this receptor: The quantity of clinical and demographic metadata differed by source and by participant and was supplied without curation.

Whole blood was collected in K2EDTA tubes by collaborating institutions according to the institutions' own protocols. Collaborator samples were shipped for TCRbeta analysis as frozen whole blood, isolated PBMCs, or DNA extracted from either sample type. TCRbeta CDR3 regions were amplified from genomic DNA using the immunoSEQ Assay, a bias-controlled multiplex PCR. The authors' pipeline ran thus. The number of nucleated cells in each sample was estimated by amplification of reference gene primers within the assay. To quantify the absolute abundance of each unique TCRbeta CDR3 rearrangement, sequence reads were collapsed and filtered. Productive Simpson clonality was computed per sample as the square root of Simpson's diversity index over productive rearrangements. Held by TCRdb, this immuneACCESS table contains in-frame sequences only and omits some clones. Under half of the omission traces to an unresolved V gene where checked; the cause of the rest is unknown. The V and J calls and clone size were taken over from that table, and D and trimming were inferred from the DNA. This sample is represented by 90,000 to 100,000 clones; approximately 86% of them were singletons. Clones ranked in the top ten supply 9.5% to 15% of the sample.

V is clipped by 6 bases and J by 3 bases, and the sequence between their germline boundaries is 8 bases long. CDR3 length: 12 amino acids, cysteine to phenylalanine. Only CDR3 DNA is held: 36 bases, read in frame from base 1. As for this clone: No cognate antigen has been identified for it. No base qualities exist here, and no much larger clone lies one base off it.

The sequence links TRBV12-3 or TRBV12-4 to TRBJ2-5; too little of a D gene remains to name it. The sequence was collected from a human donor in a cohort sampled during active COVID-19. Material: peripheral blood. The DNA sequence follows: TGTGCCAGCAGCGTCCGGGAAGAGACCCAGTACTTC. This yields the protein CASSVREETQYF.